Below, 11 T cell receptor beta chains from the same sample are listed, as sequenced in a study of regulatory T cells in long-lasting Graves disease. Time point meaning: newly diagnosed GD, antithyroid drugs for less than 3 months. There was RNA extracted from PBMCs, and the TCR library was made from it. Construction of the TCR beta libraries employed iRepertoire HTBI primers in conjunction with Arm-PCR of CDR3 regions. Via MiXCR, TCRdb re-called the multiplex PCR reads, giving one row per CDR3 protein. This table holds about 430,000 distinct CDR3 sequences, approximately 15% found once. This same sample was also taken into another study, of T cells in Graves' hyperthyroidism and ophthalmopathy.

Sequenced here: peripheral blood mononuclear cells (PBMCs), sampled at new diagnosis, from a patient treated with antithyroid drugs. These TCRs come from a woman aged 40 to 49 with Graves disease.

In its sample, this clonotype was seen a few times. No conserved phenylalanine or tryptophan ends this CDR3, so it is likely a read error. The chain combines TRBV5-1 with TRBJ2-5, with D possibly TRBD2 on 5 matching bases. The CDR3 covers 14 residues. Germline V gene sequence: CDR1 SGHRS, CDR2 YFSETQ. Between the trimmed V and J ends, which lost 4 bases and 3 bases, there was a span of 13 bases. CDR3 DNA: TGCGCCAGCAGCCCAATAGTGGGAGAAGAGACCCAGTACCTC. The encoded protein is CASSPIVGEETQYL.

This clonotype was seen ten or more times. The rearrangement joins TRBV12-3 or TRBV12-4 to TRBJ1-5; maybe TRBD1 (6 bases). V lost 1 base and J lost 6, with 10 bases in between. CDR3 length equals 14 residues. The CDR3 region is CASSLGGASQPQHF. CDR3 nucleotide sequence: TGTGCCAGCAGTTTAGGGGGGGCGAGTCAGCCCCAGCATTTT.

This clonotype appeared many times. V and J are TRBV6-1 and TRBJ1-2, with D possibly being TRBD1 (5 bases). Trimming shortened V by 2 bases and J by 0 bases, and 16 bases separated the two germline ends. The CDR3 is 17 residues long. Germline V gene sequence: CDR1 MNHNS, CDR2 SASEGT. In nucleotides, the CDR3 is TGTGCCAGCAGTGAAACAAATTGGGGGACGGCTAACTATGGCTACACCTTC. As protein: CASSETNWGTANYGYTF.

This clonotype was seen many times. The CDR3, as DNA: TGTGCCAGCAGCCCAAGACGGGCGGACAGGGCCGGCGAGCAGTACTTC. Translation: CASSPRRADRAGEQYF. This chain joins TRBV11-2 and TRBJ2-7; 8 nucleotides match TRBD1. This CDR3 spans 16 amino acids. V lost 5 bases and J lost 6; bases outside the gene matches: 15. CDR1 SGHAT and CDR2 FQNNGV come from the germline V gene.

This clonotype was counted many times. The V and J genes are TRBV30 and TRBJ2-3, with 10 positions matching TRBD2. V was pared by 8 bases and J by 1 base, with 9 bases of the junction left unmatched. The CDR3 runs to 15 residues. Germline V gene sequence: CDR1 GTSNPN, CDR2 SVGIG (reference sequence). The CDR3 nucleotides are TGTGCCCACTCCCCGGGACTAGCGCGCACAGATACGCAGTATTTT. Protein sequence: CAHSPGLARTDTQYF.

This clonotype was observed many times. This chain joins TRBV4-1 and TRBJ1-1; tentatively, D is TRBD1 (5 bases). Germline V gene data show CDR1 as MGHRA and CDR2 as YSYEKL. Trimming pared 1 base from V and 10 bases from J, leaving 25 bases between. The CDR3 has 17 residues. The chain's CDR3 is CASSQASRAGSHFGAFF. Written as DNA, the CDR3 is TGCGCCAGCAGCCAAGCCAGCCGGGCAGGGTCTCATTTTGGAGCTTTCTTT.

This clonotype appeared many times. The V and J genes are TRBV28 and TRBJ2-4, with TRBD2 matching 7 bases. The germline gives CDR1 MDHEN, CDR2 SYDVKM. The CDR3 has 12 residues. V gave up 5 bases and J gave up 8 bases; unmatched junction bases: 3. CDR3 amino acids: CASSRGVDIQYF. The CDR3 bases are TGTGCCAGCAGTCGGGGGGTGGACATTCAGTACTTC.

This clonotype has a count of ten or more. The J gene is TRBJ2-1, the V gene TRBV27, with D maybe TRBD2 (5 bases). V lost 3 bases and J lost 5, with 5 bases in between. Germline-derived CDR1 and CDR2 are MNHEY and SMNVEV (reference sequence). The CDR3 length is 12 residues. The chain's CDR3 is CASSFGDNEQFF. The CDR3 DNA sequence: TGTGCCAGCAGTTTCGGGGACAATGAGCAGTTCTTC.

This clonotype occurred a few times. This sequence joins TRBV20-1 and TRBJ2-1, with 7 nucleotides matching TRBD2. The germline V gene encodes CDR1 DFQATT and CDR2 SNEGSKA (reference sequence). V trimming: 5 bases; J trimming: 4 bases; junction bases outside the gene matches: 8. The CDR3 has 14 amino acids. CDR3 DNA: TGCAGTGCTGACGCGGGAGAGGGGTACAATGAGCAGTTCTTC. Its protein product is CSADAGEGYNEQFF.

As for this clonotype: This sequence may be a read error, since a much larger clone differs from it by one base. The chain recombines TRBV6-9 with TRBJ2-5, with D possibly TRBD1 on 5 matching bases. Germline-derived CDR1 and CDR2 are MNHGY and SVAAGI. Trimming shortened V by 7 bases and J by 6 bases, and 24 bases separated the two germline ends. There are 16 residues in the CDR3. CDR3 sequence (DNA): TGTGCCAGCACTTACAGGTCGGTACAGGCGGTGAAGACCCAGTACTTC. Translating it yields CASTYRSVQAVKTQYF.

This clonotype was seen a few times. The chain carries TRBV20-1 and TRBJ2-3, with TRBD2 matching over 14 bases. The length of the CDR3 is 14 residues. CDR1 and CDR2 (germline): DFQATT, SNEGSKA (reference sequence). CDR3 loop: CRAVGTSGSDTQYF. The CDR3, as DNA: TGCAGGGCAGTGGGGACTAGCGGGAGTGATACGCAGTATTTT.